This T cell receptor (beta chain) was obtained from a study of cytomegalovirus exposure and HLA in healthy donors. This clone came up a few times. The antigen is unknown. Study-wide findings and caveats: The study flagged around 150 TCR beta chains as cytomegalovirus-associated.

Clones were read by immunoSEQ multiplex PCR, and TCRdb kept only the in-frame ones, dropping some. The profile shows roughly 280,000 clones, about 86% of them singletons. The sequencing input was PBMCs. This clonotype originated in a woman aged 18-30 years in good health and CMV-seronegative.

The CDR3, as DNA: TGTGCCTGGACGACAGGGGAAGTTAGGGACATTCAGTACTTC. Translating gives CAWTTGEVRDIQYF. This rearrangement joins TRBV30 to TRBJ2-4; 8 nucleotides match TRBD1. J was trimmed by 8 bases and V by 4 bases; bases with no gene match: 10. Germline lookup yields CDR1 GTSNPN and CDR2 SVGIG (reference sequence). There are 14 residues in the CDR3.